The 31 T cell receptor beta chains given below trace back to one sample, sequenced in a study of shared clonotypes between healthy human individuals. Generated by immunoSEQ multiplex PCR, the TCRdb table keeps only in-frame clones and is missing some. The sample holds more than 2,000,000 clones; 90% to 95% are singletons and the top ten take 0.39%. The sample comprised naive CD4+ T cells from PBMCs. Subset specified: CD45RA+ positively selected. Source of these receptors: a man aged 18 to 35 in good health. Some clones in this sample may be carry-over from other donors' samples.

CDR3 in DNA: TGTGCCAGCAGTTACTCTGGAGGGTCGGGATCTGAAAAACTGTTTTTT. Protein product: CASSYSGGSGSEKLFF. The genes are TRBV6-5 and TRBJ1-4; D remains ambiguous. The V end was cut by 0 bases, the J end by 7 bases, with 15 bases between. This CDR3 is 16 amino acids long. CDR1 is MNHEY, CDR2 SVGAGI, per germline.

The V call is TRBV19, the J call TRBJ2-2; 7 bases map to TRBD1. The trim removed 4 bases at V and 13 bases at J, leaving 6 bases unmatched. CDR3 size: 12 residues. CDR1 is LNHDA and CDR2 is SQIVND in the germline V gene (reference sequence). The CDR3 loop is CASSKRQGRLFF. The CDR3 nucleotides are TGTGCCAGTAGTAAACGACAGGGACGGCTGTTTTTT.

The sample holds a few counts of this clone. The V call is TRBV5-4, the J call TRBJ1-1; D ambiguous. CDR1 is SGHNT and CDR2 is YYREEE in the germline V gene (reference sequence). Trimming cost V 4 bases and J 4 bases, with 11 bases left between them. The CDR3 has 13 residues. The CDR3 coding sequence is TGTGCCAGCAGCGTGGGTGCGGCCACTGAAGCTTTCTTT. It encodes CASSVGAATEAFF.

The chain carries TRBV6-5 and TRBJ2-1; TRBD2 matches 12 bases. Germline CDR1 MNHEY, CDR2 SVGAGI. CDR3 length: 14 amino acids. Germline trimming cut 5 bases from V and 10 bases from J; bases unmatched to any gene: 6. This CDR3 reads CASSTTSGRLEQFF. The CDR3 DNA sequence: TGTGCCAGCAGTACTACTAGCGGGAGGTTGGAGCAGTTCTTC.

The chain combines TRBV5-8 with TRBJ1-2; the D gene is possibly TRBD1 (5 bases). The CDR3 loop spans 14 amino acids. Trimming pared 0 bases from V and 4 bases from J, leaving 10 bases between. Germline loops: CDR1 SGHTS, CDR2 YDEGEE. In nucleotides, the CDR3 is TGTGCCAGCAGCTTGGAGTGGGGGACCTATGGCTACACCTTC. It encodes CASSLEWGTYGYTF.

The table lists this clone with a count of one. The chain has TRBV27 and TRBJ1-6; 9 nucleotides align to TRBD1. Germline lookup yields CDR1 MNHEY and CDR2 SMNVEV (reference sequence). CDR3 length equals 14 residues. The V gene end was trimmed by 5 bases and the J gene end by 9 bases; junction bases not matched to a gene: 5. CDR3 coding DNA: TGTGCCAGCAGTCGGGGACAGGGTACTTCACCCCTCCACTTT. This sequence encodes CASSRGQGTSPLHF.

This clone has only a few counts. The chain recombines TRBV5-1 with TRBJ1-1; D may be TRBD1 (5 bases). Germline CDR1 reads SGHRS; CDR2 reads YFSETQ. The germline V and J ends were trimmed by 6 bases and 5 bases, with 17 bases remaining between them. This CDR3 is 14 amino acids long. CDR3 protein: CASTEGSVLTEAFF. The CDR3 nucleotides read TGCGCCAGCACCGAGGGGTCAGTTCTTACTGAAGCTTTCTTT.

This chain connects TRBV28 to TRBJ1-2; TRBD1 matches at 11 bases. V gave up 8 bases and J gave up 4 bases; unmatched junction bases: 9. CDR3 length: 15 residues. Germline CDR1 is MDHEN and CDR2 is SYDVKM. CDR3 nucleotide sequence: TGTGCCAGCTACGTTACCGGGACAGGGGGCTATGGCTACACCTTC. As protein: CASYVTGTGGYGYTF.

The chain employs TRBV27 and TRBJ2-7; tentative D call: TRBD2 (5 bases). The CDR3 extends over 13 amino acids. Germline assignment: CDR1 MNHEY and CDR2 SMNVEV (reference sequence). V was cut by 6 bases and J by 5 bases, with 14 bases left in between. The CDR3: CASRRTPTHEQYF. The CDR3 DNA follows: TGTGCCAGCAGGAGGACTCCTACCCACGAGCAGTACTTC.

The gene calls are TRBV6-5 and TRBJ1-2, with unresolved D. The V and J ends lost 0 bases and 4 bases respectively, with 9 bases between them. CDR1 and CDR2 from the germline V gene are MNHEY and SVGAGI. The CDR3 is 14 amino acids. CDR3 nucleotides: TGTGCCAGCAGTTACTCTCGGCAGAGCTATGGCTACACCTTC. Translating it yields CASSYSRQSYGYTF.

The chain is built from TRBV5-1 and TRBJ2-2, with D uncertain. Trimming left V 4 bases short and J 4 bases short, with 14 bases between. The V gene's germline CDR1 is SGHRS and CDR2 YFSETQ. The CDR3 loop spans 15 amino acids. In DNA form, the CDR3 reads TGCGCCAGCAGCCTTCTAGAATATGGCACCGGGGAGCTGTTTTTT. It is translated as CASSLLEYGTGELFF.

The chain couples TRBV29-1 to TRBJ2-1; a possible D gene is TRBD1 (5 bases). Germline loops: CDR1 SQVTM, CDR2 ANQGSEA. The CDR3 is 13 residues long. The V end was cut by 4 bases, the J end by 9 bases, with 16 bases between. The CDR3 loop is CSVVIVVGREQFF. The CDR3 nucleotides are TGCAGCGTTGTAATCGTCGTGGGGCGTGAGCAGTTCTTC.

The chain has TRBV29-1 and TRBJ1-3; D gene ambiguous. Looked up from germline, CDR1 is SQVTM and CDR2 is ANQGSEA. The CDR3 spans 13 residues. V lost 1 base, J lost 8 bases, and 12 bases lay in between. CDR3 nucleotide sequence: TGCAGCGTTGAAGGAACTTGGGGAGACACCATATATTTT. Protein sequence: CSVEGTWGDTIYF. Complete variable domain (other parts from reference TRBV29-1 and TRBJ1-3): SAVISQKPSRDICQRGTSLTIQCQVDSQVTMMFWYRQQPGQSLTLIATANQGSEATYESGFVIDKFPISRPNLTFSTLTVSNMSPEDSSIYLCSVEGTWGDTIYFGEGSWLTVV.

In regard to this clone: Other nucleotide sequences in the sample specify the same CDR3. V usage is TRBV7-2 and J usage is TRBJ2-1; TRBD2 agrees at 8 bases. The J segment lost 5 bases and the V segment lost 1 base, leaving 7 bases of the junction unmatched. Germline V gives CDR1 SGHTA, CDR2 FQGNSA. The CDR3 contains 16 residues. CDR3 in amino acids: CASSLGLAGGHNEQFF. The CDR3 region has the DNA TGTGCCAGCAGCTTAGGTCTGGCGGGAGGCCACAATGAGCAGTTCTTC.

This clone was recorded a few times. This specimen includes other DNA sequences encoding the same CDR3. V usage is TRBV2 and J usage is TRBJ2-5, with 10 bases fitting TRBD2. CDR1 and CDR2 (germline): SNHLY, FYNNEI. This CDR3 is 14 amino acids long. Trimming removed 4 bases from V and 2 bases from J; junction bases left unmatched: 1. In nucleotides, the CDR3 is TGTGCCAGCAGTGGGACTAGCGGACAAGAGACCCAGTACTTC. It yields the protein CASSGTSGQETQYF.

This chain uses TRBV9 with TRBJ2-1; D gene uncertain. The germline gives CDR1 SGDLS, CDR2 YYNGEE. CDR3 length: 15 amino acids. V shed 3 bases and J shed 3 bases, with 13 bases lying between them. CDR3 DNA sequence: TGTGCCAGCAGCGCCTCGCCGCAGGTCTACAATGAGCAGTTCTTC. Translated, it gives CASSASPQVYNEQFF.

As to this clone: Its ends do not fully match the called genes, so a read error is possible. This chain joins TRBV4-1 and TRBJ2-3, with TRBD1 identical over 9 bases. The CDR3 length is 15 residues. Per germline, CDR1 MGHRA and CDR2 YSYEKL. CDR3 in amino acids: CASRQGQGSTDTQYF. Written as DNA, the CDR3 is TGCGCCAGCAGACAAGGACAGGGGAGCACAGATACGCAGTATTTT.

The genes are TRBV7-9 and TRBJ1-4; D is unresolved. The CDR3 runs 12 residues. The germline gives CDR1 SEHNR, CDR2 FQNEAQ (reference sequence). V was shortened by 5 bases and J by 2 bases, with 3 bases between the two germline ends. The CDR3 coding sequence is TGTGCCAGCAGCGTCACTAATGAAAAACTGTTTTTT. This encodes CASSVTNEKLFF. The full variable domain, in which reference TRBV7-9 and TRBJ1-4 provide the parts outside the CDR3, is DTGVSQNPRHKITKRGQNVTFRCDPISEHNRLYWYRQTLGQGPEFLTYFQNEAQLEKSRLLSDRFSAERPKGSFSTLEIQRTEQGDSAMYLCASSVTNEKLFFGSGTQLSVL.

About this clone itself: The same CDR3 also results from other DNA sequences found in this sample. This sequence joins TRBV29-1 and TRBJ2-7, with D uncertain. CDR3 length: 12 amino acids. V lost 2 bases and J lost 1, with 6 bases in between. From germline, CDR1 is SQVTM and CDR2 ANQGSEA. CDR3 sequence reads: CSVESGSYEQYF. The CDR3 bases are TGCAGCGTTGAATCTGGGTCCTACGAGCAGTACTTC.

The chain links TRBV9 to TRBJ1-2; D is undetermined. V lost 3 bases to trimming and J lost 5 bases, with 11 bases between them. The CDR3 contains 13 residues. Germline assignment: CDR1 SGDLS and CDR2 YYNGEE. The CDR3 sequence is CASSAPYMYGYTF. The CDR3 DNA reads TGTGCCAGCAGCGCTCCCTATATGTATGGCTACACCTTC.

V usage is TRBV9 and J usage is TRBJ1-2, with TRBD1 matching 7 bases. CDR1 and CDR2 from the germline V gene are SGDLS and YYNGEE. The CDR3 has 15 amino acids. V shed 4 bases, J shed 2 bases, and the junction held 8 bases outside the gene matches. Written as DNA, the CDR3 is TGTGCCAGCAGCACCAGACAGGGCCACAACTATGGCTACACCTTC. This gives the protein CASSTRQGHNYGYTF.

The chain is built from TRBV28 and TRBJ1-1; no definite D call. The V end was cut by 9 bases, the J end by 1 base, with 12 bases between. The CDR3 runs to 13 residues. Looked up from germline, CDR1 is MDHEN and CDR2 is SYDVKM. The chain's CDR3 is CASLRDGNTEAFF. The CDR3 DNA reads TGTGCCAGTTTAAGGGATGGGAACACTGAAGCTTTCTTT.

This rearrangement joins TRBV27 to TRBJ2-5; D gene uncertain. Germline lookup yields CDR1 MNHEY and CDR2 SMNVEV (reference sequence). Trimming took off 2 bases at V and 1 base at J, with 17 bases between the two ends. The CDR3 sequence is 17 residues long. CDR3 in amino acids: CASSLRGSSPLQETQYF. CDR3 bases: TGTGCCAGCAGTTTACGAGGCTCATCCCCTCTCCAAGAGACCCAGTACTTC.

The chain carries TRBV4-2 and TRBJ1-2; weak D call: TRBD1 (6 bases). Per the germline V gene, CDR1 is LGHNA and CDR2 is YNFKEQ. This CDR3 comprises 17 residues. The germline V and J ends were trimmed by 0 bases and 1 base, with 15 bases remaining between them. The CDR3 nucleotides are TGTGCCAGCAGCCAAGAGGCCGGGCAGGGGAGTAACTATGGCTACACCTTC. Amino acid sequence: CASSQEAGQGSNYGYTF.

CDR3 sequence reads: CAWSTGGTHPYEQYF. The CDR3 DNA is TGTGCCTGGAGTACCGGGGGGACTCACCCCTACGAGCAGTACTTC. The rearrangement joins TRBV30 to TRBJ2-7; 7 positions agree with TRBD2. The CDR3 runs 15 residues. The trim removed 2 bases at V and 2 bases at J, leaving 9 bases unmatched. Germline CDR1 is GTSNPN and CDR2 is SVGIG (reference sequence).

V usage is TRBV10-3 and J usage is TRBJ2-7, with D possibly TRBD1 on 6 matching bases. The CDR3 spans 13 residues. CDR1 is ENHRY, CDR2 SYGVKD, per germline. Trimming cost V 10 bases and J 1 base, with 14 bases left between them. Here the CDR3 DNA reads TGTGCCACGAGACAGGTACAGTCCTACGAGCAGTACTTC. Its translation is CATRQVQSYEQYF.

The chain uses TRBV18 and TRBJ1-1; D gene ambiguous. Trimming pared 2 bases from V and 4 bases from J, leaving 11 bases between. The CDR3 is 14 amino acids. CDR1 KGHSH and CDR2 LQKENI come from the germline V gene. The CDR3 DNA is TGTGCCAGCTCACCAAGTTTCAGGACCACTGAAGCTTTCTTT. This codes for CASSPSFRTTEAFF.

This rearrangement joins TRBV5-1 to TRBJ2-7, with 7 nucleotides matching TRBD1. The CDR3 has 14 amino acids. The V gene's germline CDR1 is SGHRS and CDR2 YFSETQ. V lost 3 bases, J lost 6 bases, and 9 bases stayed unmatched. In nucleotides, the CDR3 is TGCGCCAGCAGCTATGGACAGGCCTTGGGCGAGCAGTACTTC. Amino acids: CASSYGQALGEQYF.

The V and J genes are TRBV29-1 and TRBJ2-5, with D tentatively TRBD1 (6 bases). Germline V gene data show CDR1 as SQVTM and CDR2 as ANQGSEA. The CDR3 has 12 amino acids. Trimming pared 6 bases from V and 3 bases from J, leaving 11 bases between. The CDR3 bases are TGCAGCGTCGCGACAGGAAAAGAGACCCAGTACTTC. Its translation: CSVATGKETQYF.

This clone was found once. The genes are TRBV2 and TRBJ2-1; D remains ambiguous. This CDR3 comprises 13 residues. Germline CDR1 SNHLY, CDR2 FYNNEI. Trimming removed 8 bases from V and 6 bases from J, with 14 bases in between. CDR3 in DNA: TGTGCCAGCGGGTCTGGGGAAAGCAATGAGCAGTTCTTC. This gives the protein CASGSGESNEQFF.

This clone has just one count. The chain links TRBV4-2 to TRBJ2-3, with 11 bases identical to TRBD1. Germline assignment: CDR1 LGHNA and CDR2 YNFKEQ. The CDR3 extends over 20 amino acids. V lost 0 bases and J lost 3; bases outside the gene matches: 14. The CDR3, as DNA: TGTGCCAGCAGCCAAGATATGGACAGGGGGCAGGGCGGGCCGACAGATACGCAGTATTTT. Its translation: CASSQDMDRGQGGPTDTQYF.